Each of the 12 T cell receptor beta chains below was sequenced from the same sample in a study of T cell responses to AZD1222 COVID-19 vaccine. Generated by immunoSEQ multiplex PCR, the TCRdb table keeps only in-frame clones and is missing some. The sample includes 70,000 to 95,000 clones, more than 70% of them seen just once. The specimen was peripheral blood, collected 28 days after the second AZD1222 dose. The receptors originated from an adult who received the AZD1222 COVID-19 vaccine.

The CDR3 loop is CATSADRAGSNEQYF. The CDR3 DNA reads TGTGCCACCAGTGCCGACAGGGCCGGTAGCAACGAGCAGTACTTC. The chain recombines TRBV24-1 with TRBJ2-7, with 7 positions matching TRBD1. This CDR3 is 15 amino acids long. Per the germline V gene, CDR1 is KGHDR and CDR2 is SFDVKD. V lost 5 bases, J lost 5 bases, and 11 bases stayed unmatched.

The chain employs TRBV5-1 and TRBJ2-2; 12 nucleotides line up with TRBD2. With V trimmed by 0 bases and J by 6 bases, 6 bases remained unmatched. Germline lookup yields CDR1 SGHRS and CDR2 YFSETQ. There are 17 residues in the CDR3. CDR3 loop: CASSLGLAGERAGELFF. In DNA form, the CDR3 reads TGCGCCAGCAGCTTGGGACTAGCGGGAGAGAGGGCCGGGGAGCTGTTTTTT.

V gene TRBV19 combines with J gene TRBJ1-5; the match to TRBD1 covers 8 bases. This CDR3 comprises 15 residues. V gave up 7 bases and J gave up 2 bases; unmatched junction bases: 7. Germline CDR1 reads LNHDA; CDR2 reads SQIVND (reference sequence). Written as DNA, the CDR3 is TGTGCCAGTACCACAGGGGGACGGGGCAATCAGCCCCAGCATTTT. Amino acid sequence: CASTTGGRGNQPQHF.

In this sample, this clone turned up once. The rearrangement uses TRBV20-1 and TRBJ2-1; a weak D match, TRBD1 (6 bases). The V gene's germline CDR1 is DFQATT and CDR2 SNEGSKA (reference sequence). CDR3 length equals 11 residues. Trimming stripped 4 bases from V and 5 bases from J, with 6 bases between. The CDR3 coding sequence is TGCAGTGCTACAGGGGACAATGAGCAGTTCTTC. The encoded protein is CSATGDNEQFF.

This chain links TRBV27 with TRBJ2-5; TRBD1 matches 9 bases. V trimming: 3 bases; J trimming: 5 bases; junction bases outside the gene matches: 10. The CDR3 sequence is 16 residues long. Germline CDR1 reads MNHEY; CDR2 reads SMNVEV (reference sequence). The CDR3 here is CASSLAGTGRGETQYF. CDR3 in DNA: TGTGCCAGCAGTTTGGCCGGGACAGGGAGGGGTGAGACCCAGTACTTC.

The chain has TRBV30 and TRBJ2-7; 8 bases are shared with TRBD2. The length of the CDR3 is 14 residues. The junction had 8 bases not matched to a gene; V was cut back by 3 bases and J by 4 bases. Per the germline V gene, CDR1 is GTSNPN and CDR2 is SVGIG (reference sequence). CDR3 in amino acids: CAWRGREVKYEQYF. The CDR3 DNA reads as TGTGCCTGGAGGGGGCGGGAGGTAAAGTACGAGCAGTACTTC. Complete variable domain (other parts from reference TRBV30 and TRBJ2-7): SQTIHQWPATLVQPVGSPLSLECTVEGTSNPNLYWYRQAAGRGLQLLFYSVGIGQISSEVPQNLSASRPQDRQFILSSKKLLLSDSGFYLCAWRGREVKYEQYFGPGTRLTVT.

V is TRBV28 and J is TRBJ1-4; 9 bases match TRBD1. The ends lost 3 bases at V and 2 bases at J; junction bases unmatched: 1. This CDR3 region has 15 residues. The germline V gene encodes CDR1 MDHEN and CDR2 SYDVKM. DNA of the CDR3: TGTGCCAGCAGTTTCGACAGGGGGACTAATGAAAAACTGTTTTTT. Its protein product is CASSFDRGTNEKLFF.

The chain carries TRBV14 and TRBJ1-2; D is unclear. The CDR3 covers 11 residues. V lost 1 base to trimming and J lost 7 bases, with 4 bases between them. Per germline, CDR1 SGHDN and CDR2 FVKESK. CDR3 in amino acids: CASSQGTGYTF. CDR3 in DNA: TGTGCCAGCAGCCAAGGGACTGGCTACACCTTC.

The V call is TRBV18, the J call TRBJ2-3, with 7 positions matching TRBD2. V shed 3 bases and J 1 base; nucleotides not matched to a gene: 7. The CDR3 is made up of 16 amino acids. Germline V gene sequence: CDR1 KGHSH, CDR2 LQKENI. The CDR3 reads CASSPRGGTRTDTQYF. The CDR3, as DNA: TGTGCCAGCTCACCCCGGGGAGGGACTCGCACAGATACGCAGTATTTT.

The chain links TRBV5-1 to TRBJ1-1; TRBD1 aligns across 9 bases. Germline V lookup: CDR1 SGHRS, CDR2 YFSETQ. The CDR3 consists of 15 residues. Germline trimming cut 0 bases from V and 4 bases from J; bases unmatched to any gene: 4. The CDR3 DNA follows: TGCGCCAGCAGCTTGGAACAGGGGGCGATCACTGAAGCTTTCTTT. The encoded protein is CASSLEQGAITEAFF.

V gene TRBV5-4 combines with J gene TRBJ2-2; D call uncertain. Trimming cost V 2 bases and J 2 bases, with 13 bases left between them. Germline V gene lookup returns CDR1 SGHNT and CDR2 YYREEE (reference sequence). There are 16 residues in the CDR3. This CDR3 is CASSLTGRRNTGELFF. The CDR3 coding sequence is TGTGCCAGCAGCTTAACGGGTAGGCGAAACACCGGGGAGCTGTTTTTT.

V gene TRBV6-2 or TRBV6-3 combines with J gene TRBJ2-7; perhaps TRBD1 as D (6 bases). Looked up from germline, CDR1 is MNHEY and CDR2 is SVGEGT. V dropped 1 base and J dropped 3 bases, with 10 bases sitting between them. The CDR3 is 14 residues long. The chain's CDR3 is CASSYYGGLYEQYF. The CDR3 nucleotides read TGTGCCAGCAGTTACTATGGGGGCCTCTACGAGCAGTACTTC.